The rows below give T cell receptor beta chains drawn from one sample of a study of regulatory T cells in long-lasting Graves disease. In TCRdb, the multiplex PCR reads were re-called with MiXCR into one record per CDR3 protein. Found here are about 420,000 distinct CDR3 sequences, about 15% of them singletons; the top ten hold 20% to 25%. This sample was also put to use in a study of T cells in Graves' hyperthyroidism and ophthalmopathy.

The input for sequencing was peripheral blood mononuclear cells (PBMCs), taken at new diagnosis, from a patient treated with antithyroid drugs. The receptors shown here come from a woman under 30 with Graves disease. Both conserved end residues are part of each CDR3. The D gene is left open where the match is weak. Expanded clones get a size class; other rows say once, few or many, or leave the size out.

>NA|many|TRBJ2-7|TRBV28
TGTGCCAGCACGGACAGATCGTCTGGATTGGGCTACGAGCAGTACTTC
CASTDRSSGLGYEQYF
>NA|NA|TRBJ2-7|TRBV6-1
TGTGCCAGCAGGCACGGGGGTAGGGGGGAGGGCCGATACGAGCAGTACTTC
CASRHGGRGEGRYEQYF
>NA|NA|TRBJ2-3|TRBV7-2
TGTGCCAGCAGCTCCCGGCCGGGGGATACGCAGTATTTT
CASSSRPGDTQYF
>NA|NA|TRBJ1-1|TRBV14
TGTGCCAGCAGCCAAGAACTCCGGGCCACTGAAGCTTTCTTT
CASSQELRATEAFF
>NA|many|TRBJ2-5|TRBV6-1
TGTGCCAGCAGTGACACCGGGGCGGAGACCCAGTACTTC
CASSDTGAETQYF
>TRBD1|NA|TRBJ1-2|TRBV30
TGTGCCTGGAGTGTAAGGGCAGGGGGGCGCTTTGGGTATGGCTACACCTTC
CAWSVRAGGRFGYGYTF
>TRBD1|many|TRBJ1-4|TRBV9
TGTGCCAGCAGCCCCCGAGGGGGCAATAATGAAAAACTGTTTTTT
CASSPRGGNNEKLFF
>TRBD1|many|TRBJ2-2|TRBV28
TGTGCCAGCACCCTAATTGGGACAGGGGGAACCGGGGAGCTGTTTTTT
CASTLIGTGGTGELFF
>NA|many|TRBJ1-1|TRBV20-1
TGCAGTGCTAGAGCCACGTATCCTGAAGCTTTCTTT
CSARATYPEAFF
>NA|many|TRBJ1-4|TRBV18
TGTGCCAGCTCACCCCTCGCTAATGAAAAACTGTTTTTT
CASSPLANEKLFF
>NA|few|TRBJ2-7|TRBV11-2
TGTGCCAGCAGCCACACAGAGAGCTCCTACGAGCAGTACTTC
CASSHTESSYEQYF
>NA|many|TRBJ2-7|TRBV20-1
TGCAGTGCTAGAGATCCCACAGGGAATTACGAGCAGTACTTC
CSARDPTGNYEQYF
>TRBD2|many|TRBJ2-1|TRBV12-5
TGTGCTAGTGGTCCCTCCCTAGGGGCGGGAGCCTACAATGAGCAGTTCTTC
CASGPSLGAGAYNEQFF
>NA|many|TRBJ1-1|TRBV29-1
TGCAGCTACGCTTATGAGACTGAAGCTTTCTTT
CSYAYETEAFF
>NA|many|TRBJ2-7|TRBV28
TGTGCCAGCAAACCCGCGGGCCCTTCGTGGGAGCAGTACTTC
CASKPAGPSWEQYF
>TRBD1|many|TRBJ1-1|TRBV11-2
TGTGCCAGCAGCGGTGACAGGGGAGGCACTGAAGCTTTCTTT
CASSGDRGGTEAFF
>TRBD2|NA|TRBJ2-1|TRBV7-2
TGTGCCAGCAGCCCCGAGACTAGCGGGACCGAGGAGTTCTTC
CASSPETSGTEEFF
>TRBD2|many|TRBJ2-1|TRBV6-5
TGTGCCAGCAGTTGGGGGCTAGCGGGAGGTCGGAATGAGCAGTTCTTC
CASSWGLAGGRNEQFF
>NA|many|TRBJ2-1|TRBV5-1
TGCGCCAGCACGGGGTGGAGCCCCCCCCAAGACAATGAGCAGTTCTTC
CASTGWSPPQDNEQFF
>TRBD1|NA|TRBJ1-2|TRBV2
TGTGCCAGCAGGCCCCAGGGGGCTCTTGGCTACACCTTC
CASRPQGALGYTF
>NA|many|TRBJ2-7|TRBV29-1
TGCAGCGTTGAAGAGTGGGAACAGGGCGGGGAGCAGTACTTC
CSVEEWEQGGEQYF
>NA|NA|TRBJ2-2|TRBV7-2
TGTGCCAGCAGCCCCCTCTCCCGGAGCCTCGGGGAGCTGTTTTTT
CASSPLSRSLGELFF
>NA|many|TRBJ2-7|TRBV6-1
TGTGCCAGCGCAGGGAAGGGCGAGCAGTACTTC
CASAGKGEQYF
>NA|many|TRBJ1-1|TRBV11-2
TGTGCCAGCAGCCCGCAGGGATTGAACACTGAAGCTTTCTTT
CASSPQGLNTEAFF
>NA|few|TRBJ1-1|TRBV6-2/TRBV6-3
TGTGCCAGCAGTCCTACGACAGTGATGAACACTGAAGCTTTCTTT
CASSPTTVMNTEAFF
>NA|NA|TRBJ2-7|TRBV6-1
TGTGCCAGCAGTGTGCGCGGTGGGGCACCCGACTACGAGCAGTACTTC
CASSVRGGAPDYEQYF
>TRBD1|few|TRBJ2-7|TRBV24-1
TGTGCCACCAGTGATGCCGGGACAGGAACCTACGAGCAGTACTTC
CATSDAGTGTYEQYF
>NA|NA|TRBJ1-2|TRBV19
TGTGCCAGTAGCCCTTCCCCCGTGGATGGCTACACCTTC
CASSPSPVDGYTF
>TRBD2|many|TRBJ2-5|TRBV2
TGTGCCAGCAGGGCTGATTGGACTAGACAGTACTTC
CASRADWTRQYF
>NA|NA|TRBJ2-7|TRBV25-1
TGTGCCAGCAGTGATCAGGAGTCCTACGAGCAGTACTTC
CASSDQESYEQYF
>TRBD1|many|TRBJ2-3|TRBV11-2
TGTGCCAGCAGCCCGGACAGGGTTCCGCAGTATTTT
CASSPDRVPQYF
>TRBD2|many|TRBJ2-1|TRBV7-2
TGTGCCAGCAGACCGGGGACTACCTATGAGCAGTTCTTC
CASRPGTTYEQFF
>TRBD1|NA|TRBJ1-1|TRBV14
TGTGCCAGCAGCCAAGGTTATTCCCAGACAGGGGTCACTGAAGCTTTCTTT
CASSQGYSQTGVTEAFF